The 22 T cell receptor beta chains listed next were all sequenced from one sample in a study of CD8 T cells in Susac syndrome. Random-hexamer reverse transcription was applied to about 0.5 to 1 ug RNA. TCRdb re-analysed the immunoSEQ multiplex PCR reads in MiXCR, keeping a single row per CDR3 protein. Of some 100,000 distinct CDR3 sequences in the sample, approximately 96% are singletons; the top ten hold approximately 0.092%. The sample comprised CD4+ T cells from PBMCs. Source of these receptors: a human donor in good health.

This clonotype was found once. The V gene is TRBV29-1, the J gene TRBJ2-3; 8 nucleotides agree with TRBD2. J lost 0 bases, V lost 7 bases, and 12 bases had no gene match. This CDR3 spans 16 amino acids. Germline V gene data show CDR1 as SQVTM and CDR2 as ANQGSEA. CDR3 sequence reads: CSAKGWLAGSTDTQYF. The DNA of the CDR3 is TGCAGCGCTAAGGGGTGGCTAGCGGGCAGCACAGATACGCAGTATTTT.

On this clonotype: Its ends do not fully match the called genes, so a read error is possible. The chain combines TRBV3-1 with TRBJ2-1; 9 bases line up with TRBD2. This CDR3 contains 16 residues. CDR1 is LGHDT, CDR2 YNNKEL, per germline (reference sequence). DNA for the CDR3: TGTGCCAGCACCCAAGACGCTAGCGGGGCCAACAATGAGCAGTTCTTC. It specifies CASTQDASGANNEQFF.

V and J are TRBV3-1 and TRBJ2-7; possibly TRBD2 for D (5 bases). The CDR3 consists of 14 residues. Trimming removed 2 bases from V and 1 base from J, with 9 bases in between. Germline CDR1 and CDR2: LGHDT and YNNKEL (reference sequence). This CDR3 is CASSQRSGSYEQYF. The CDR3, as DNA: TGTGCCAGCAGCCAACGCTCGGGGTCCTACGAGCAGTACTTC.

This chain joins TRBV7-8 and TRBJ2-7; 7 bases are shared with TRBD1. With 1 base clipped from V and 4 bases from J, the junction kept 4 bases outside the gene matches. The CDR3 consists of 14 residues. Germline V lookup: CDR1 SGHVS, CDR2 FQNEAQ. DNA for the CDR3: TGTGCCAGCAGCTTAGTACAGGGGCCTTACGAGCAGTACTTC. It encodes CASSLVQGPYEQYF.

This chain links TRBV6-2 or TRBV6-3 with TRBJ1-2; TRBD1 aligns across 7 bases. The trim removed 6 bases at V and 7 bases at J, leaving 14 bases unmatched. The CDR3 spans 15 residues. CDR1 is MNHEY, CDR2 SVGEGT, per germline. The DNA for the CDR3 is TGTGCCAGCAGCCCCACGGGACAGAAATTGCTTGGCTACACCTTC. Translation: CASSPTGQKLLGYTF.

This clonotype has a single count. This chain uses TRBV25-1 with TRBJ2-7; possible D gene TRBD1, 6 bases. This CDR3 has 12 residues. V was clipped by 6 bases and J by 6 bases, with 12 bases between them. CDR1 MGHDK and CDR2 SYGVNS come from the germline V gene. CDR3 DNA sequence: TGTGCCAGCAGAGGAACAGGGTCCGAGCAGTACTTC. Translation gives CASRGTGSEQYF.

This chain links TRBV6-2 or TRBV6-3 with TRBJ2-7; 7 nucleotides line up with TRBD2. The germline V gene encodes CDR1 MNHEY and CDR2 SVGEGT. V shed 0 bases, J shed 1 base, and the junction held 3 bases outside the gene matches. The CDR3 runs to 15 residues. CDR3 coding DNA: TGTGCCAGCAGTTACTCACGAGCGGGATCCTACGAGCAGTACTTC. Residues: CASSYSRAGSYEQYF.

The V call is TRBV29-1, the J call TRBJ2-2; D may be TRBD2 (6 bases). V lost 7 bases and J 7 bases, leaving 10 bases between the germline ends. The CDR3 runs to 11 residues. The germline gives CDR1 SQVTM, CDR2 ANQGSEA. CDR3 protein: CSAWEVGELFF. The CDR3 DNA sequence: TGCAGCGCTTGGGAGGTCGGGGAGCTGTTTTTT.

The gene calls are TRBV20-1 and TRBJ2-7; 8 positions match TRBD2. V trimming: 0 bases; J trimming: 3 bases; junction bases outside the gene matches: 7. Germline V gene sequence: CDR1 DFQATT, CDR2 SNEGSKA (reference sequence). The CDR3 is 15 amino acids. The CDR3 loop is CSARDNREGHYEQYF. The DNA for the CDR3 is TGCAGTGCTAGAGATAATCGGGAGGGCCACTACGAGCAGTACTTC.

The V and J genes are TRBV5-1 and TRBJ1-1; 11 nucleotides align to TRBD1. The J segment lost 5 bases and the V segment lost 5 bases, leaving 5 bases of the junction unmatched. CDR3 length equals 14 residues. Per the germline V gene, CDR1 is SGHRS and CDR2 is YFSETQ. CDR3 residues: CASSAGTGGTEAFF. CDR3 nucleotides: TGCGCCAGCAGTGCCGGGACAGGGGGGACTGAAGCTTTCTTT.

The chain carries TRBV6-5 and TRBJ2-7; no reliable D call. The V gene's germline CDR1 is MNHEY and CDR2 SVGAGI. CDR3 length equals 14 residues. The V and J ends lost 6 bases and 6 bases respectively, with 18 bases between them. The CDR3 DNA reads as TGTGCCAGCAGCCCCAGCCCCACCCGATCCGAGCAGTACTTC. This sequence encodes CASSPSPTRSEQYF.

This chain connects TRBV4-1 to TRBJ2-2, with D possibly TRBD2 on 5 matching bases. Trimming took off 4 bases at V and 2 bases at J, with 20 bases between the two ends. Germline V gene lookup returns CDR1 MGHRA and CDR2 YSYEKL. This CDR3 spans 18 amino acids. The CDR3 nucleotides are TGCGCCAGCAGCCGGAGGATTGTTGGAATTACAAACACCGGGGAGCTGTTTTTT. It translates to CASSRRIVGITNTGELFF.

The chain joins TRBV2 to TRBJ2-7; 8 bases agree with TRBD1. The germline V gene encodes CDR1 SNHLY and CDR2 FYNNEI. V lost 6 bases to trimming and J lost 7 bases; unmatched junction nucleotides: 11. The CDR3 contains 14 residues. The DNA of the CDR3 is TGTGCCAGCAGGGATCCCCTTCGACAGGGGGAGCAGTACTTC. This sequence encodes CASRDPLRQGEQYF.

The chain combines TRBV19 with TRBJ2-3, with 8 bases aligning to TRBD2. The V gene end was trimmed by 9 bases and the J gene end by 2 bases; junction bases not matched to a gene: 10. Germline CDR1 reads LNHDA; CDR2 reads SQIVND (reference sequence). There are 15 residues in the CDR3. Here the CDR3 DNA reads TGTGCCAGCCTTAAGATAGCGGGGAACACAGATACGCAGTATTTT. Translation: CASLKIAGNTDTQYF.

V and J are TRBV7-9 and TRBJ1-5; D unclear. The CDR3 has 14 residues. The V end lost 3 bases, the J end lost 0 bases, and 6 bases lay between the germline ends. CDR1 is SEHNR, CDR2 FQNEAQ, per germline (reference sequence). DNA for the CDR3: TGTGCCAGCAGCTTCGGGGTTAGCAATCAGCCCCAGCATTTT. It encodes CASSFGVSNQPQHF.

This clonotype has only one observation. V usage is TRBV2 and J usage is TRBJ1-2; D possibly corresponds to TRBD1 (6 bases). From germline, CDR1 is SNHLY and CDR2 FYNNEI. The CDR3 extends over 13 amino acids. Trimming removed 6 bases at V and 5 bases at J, with 13 bases between. The CDR3 loop reads CASRSTGPYGYTF. In nucleotides, the CDR3 is TGTGCCAGCAGGTCGACAGGTCCGTATGGCTACACCTTC. Based on the CDR3 plus reference TRBV2 and TRBJ1-2, the full variable domain is EPEVTQTPSHQVTQMGQEVILRCVPISNHLYFYWYRQILGQKVEFLVSFYNNEISEKSEIFDDQFSVERPDGSNFTLKIRSTKLEDSAMYFCASRSTGPYGYTFGSGTRLTVV.

The chain is built from TRBV12-3 or TRBV12-4 and TRBJ2-4; no definite D call. The CDR3 sequence is 14 residues long. V was clipped by 8 bases and J by 8 bases, with 19 bases between them. The CDR3 sequence: CASGRSLWVDIQYF. In nucleotides, the CDR3 is TGTGCCAGCGGACGCAGCCTTTGGGTCGACATTCAGTACTTC.

The V and J genes are TRBV12-3 or TRBV12-4 and TRBJ2-7; 9 bases align to TRBD1. The CDR3 consists of 14 residues. J was trimmed by 7 bases and V by 4 bases; bases with no gene match: 8. Here the CDR3 DNA reads TGTGCCAGCAGTTCCTCGGACAGGGGTAGGGAGCAGTACTTC. Translated, it gives CASSSSDRGREQYF.

The J gene is TRBJ1-1, the V gene TRBV4-1, with a tentative D call TRBD1 (6 bases). CDR1 is MGHRA and CDR2 is YSYEKL in the germline V gene. V gave up 4 bases and J gave up 3 bases, with 9 bases separating them. This CDR3 spans 13 amino acids. The CDR3 is CASSPGEDTEAFF. The CDR3 coding sequence is TGCGCCAGCAGCCCAGGGGAGGACACTGAAGCTTTCTTT.

The rearrangement joins TRBV6-5 to TRBJ2-3; 9 nucleotides line up with TRBD2. J lost 5 bases, V lost 2 bases, and 14 bases had no gene match. The CDR3 spans 18 residues. Germline V gene data show CDR1 as MNHEY and CDR2 as SVGAGI. CDR3 DNA sequence: TGTGCCAGCAGTTACAAGAGCGGGGGCGGGGGGGCCGTAGATACGCAGTATTTT. Protein product: CASSYKSGGGGAVDTQYF.

The rearrangement uses TRBV29-1 and TRBJ2-7, with D maybe TRBD2 (5 bases). Germline CDR1 reads SQVTM; CDR2 reads ANQGSEA. The CDR3 length is 11 residues. V dropped 7 bases and J dropped 4 bases, with 11 bases sitting between them. Here the CDR3 reads CSATEAYEQYF. The CDR3 DNA follows: TGCAGCGCCACGGAGGCTTACGAGCAGTACTTC.

This CDR3 is CASSPRSGRPAETQYF. CDR3 in DNA: TGTGCCAGCAGCCCCAGGAGCGGGAGGCCTGCAGAGACCCAGTACTTC. The chain employs TRBV9 and TRBJ2-5, with 9 bases identical to TRBD2. Trimming removed 4 bases from V and 4 bases from J; junction bases left unmatched: 11. This CDR3 region has 16 residues. Germline-derived CDR1 and CDR2 are SGDLS and YYNGEE.